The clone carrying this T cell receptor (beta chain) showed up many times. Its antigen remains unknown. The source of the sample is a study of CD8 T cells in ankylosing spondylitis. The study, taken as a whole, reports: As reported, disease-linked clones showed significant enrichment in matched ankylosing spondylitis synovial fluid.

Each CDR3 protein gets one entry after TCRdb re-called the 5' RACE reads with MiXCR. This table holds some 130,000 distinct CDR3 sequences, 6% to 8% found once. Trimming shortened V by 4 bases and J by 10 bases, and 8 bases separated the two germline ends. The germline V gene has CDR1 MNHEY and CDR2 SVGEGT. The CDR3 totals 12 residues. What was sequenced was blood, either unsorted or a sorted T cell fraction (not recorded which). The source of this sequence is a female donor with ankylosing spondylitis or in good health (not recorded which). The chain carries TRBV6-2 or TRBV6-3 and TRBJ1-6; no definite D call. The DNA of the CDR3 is TGTGCCAGCAGTTCTGGAGTGTCACCCCTCCACTTT. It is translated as CASSSGVSPLHF.